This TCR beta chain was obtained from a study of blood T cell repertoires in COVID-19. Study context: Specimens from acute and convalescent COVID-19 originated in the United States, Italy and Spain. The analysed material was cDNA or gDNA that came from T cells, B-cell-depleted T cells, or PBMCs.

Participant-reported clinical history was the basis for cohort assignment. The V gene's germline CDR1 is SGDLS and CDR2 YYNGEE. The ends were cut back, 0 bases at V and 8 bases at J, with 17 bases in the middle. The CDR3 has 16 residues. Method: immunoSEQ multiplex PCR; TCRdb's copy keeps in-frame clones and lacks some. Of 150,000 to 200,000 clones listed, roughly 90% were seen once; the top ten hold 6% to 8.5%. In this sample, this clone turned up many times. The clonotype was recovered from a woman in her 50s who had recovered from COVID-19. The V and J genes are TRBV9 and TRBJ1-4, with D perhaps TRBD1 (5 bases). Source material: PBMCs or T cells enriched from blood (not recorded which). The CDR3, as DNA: TGTGCCAGCAGCGTAGATTCAAGGGGTCGGGAGGAAAAACTGTTTTTT. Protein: CASSVDSRGREEKLFF.